The source of this T cell receptor (beta chain) is a study of blood T cells in healthy people across ages. V lost 3 bases and J 4 bases, leaving 12 bases between the germline ends. This CDR3 is built from 14 residues. Germline V gene lookup returns CDR1 MGHRA and CDR2 YSYEKL. Then a second PCR, running roughly 7 to 11 cycles, was carried out with a sample-barcoded 5' primer and a J-beta primer mix. Every sample produced at least 2.5 million CDR3-containing paired-end reads. TCRdb reanalysed the 5' RACE reads using MiXCR and keeps one entry per CDR3 protein. The table shows over 1,200,000 distinct CDR3 sequences, with around 59% occurring only once.

The receptor was derived from a man between 18 and 29 years old in good health. Sequencing was done on a sample of blood. The genes are TRBV4-1 and TRBJ1-1; weak D call: TRBD1 (6 bases). The CDR3 DNA sequence: TGCGCCAGCAGCCAGCGGGGGGCGCGCACTGAAGCTTTCTTT. It is translated as CASSQRGARTEAFF.